The next 21 T cell receptor beta chains were all read from a single sample in a study of blood T cell repertoires in COVID-19. Sequencing was performed with immunoSEQ multiplex PCR; in TCRdb, only in-frame clones are kept and a portion is missing. The sample lists 130,000 to 150,000 clones, around three quarters occurring once. Sequencing was carried out using peripheral blood. These receptors were taken from a man of 80 years or more with acute or convalescent COVID-19.

This chain connects TRBV7-2 to TRBJ1-4, with TRBD1 matching 9 bases. The germline V gene encodes CDR1 SGHTA and CDR2 FQGNSA. Germline trimming cut 3 bases from V and 8 bases from J; bases unmatched to any gene: 1. The CDR3 extends over 13 amino acids. The CDR3 bases are TGTGCCAGCAGCTTCACAGGGGGCGAAAAACTGTTTTTT. It translates to CASSFTGGEKLFF.

V is TRBV7-2 and J is TRBJ1-6; TRBD1 might be the D (6 bases). The CDR3 runs 14 residues. The V end was cut by 2 bases, the J end by 9 bases, with 11 bases between. The germline CDR1 and CDR2 sequences are SGHTA and FQGNSA. The CDR3 sequence is CASSLRGGVSPLHF. For the CDR3, the DNA is TGTGCCAGCAGCTTAAGAGGGGGGGTTTCACCCCTCCACTTT. Full variable domain (missing parts from reference TRBV7-2 and TRBJ1-6): GAGVSQSPSNKVTEKGKDVELRCDPISGHTALYWYRQSLGQGLEFLIYFQGNSAPDKSGLPSDRFSAERTGGSVSTLTIQRTQQEDSAVYLCASSLRGGVSPLHFGNGTRLTVT.

This chain joins TRBV18 and TRBJ2-6, with 10 nucleotides matching TRBD1. Trimming cost V 1 base and J 0 bases; bases outside gene matches: 3. CDR1 KGHSH and CDR2 LQKENI come from the germline V gene. This CDR3 has 18 amino acids. In DNA form, the CDR3 reads TGTGCCAGCTCACCACGGGACAGGGGAAGCTCTGGGGCCAACGTCCTGACTTTC. It yields the protein CASSPRDRGSSGANVLTF.

The chain recombines TRBV6-6 with TRBJ1-1; 11 nucleotides align to TRBD1. The CDR3 contains 16 residues. Trimming took 4 bases from V and 1 from J; bases not matched to a gene: 5. The germline CDR1 and CDR2 sequences are MNHNY and SVGAGI (reference sequence). The CDR3 protein is CASSSAGQGGNTEAFF. CDR3 bases: TGTGCCAGCAGTTCGGCGGGACAGGGGGGGAACACTGAAGCTTTCTTT.

The chain has TRBV6-5 and TRBJ2-6; no reliable D call. CDR1 is MNHEY and CDR2 is SVGAGI in the germline V gene. Trimming pared 2 bases from V and 0 bases from J, leaving 5 bases between. The CDR3 covers 15 residues. The DNA of the CDR3 is TGTGCCAGCAGTTACGGGCGCTCTGGGGCCAACGTCCTGACTTTC. Its protein is CASSYGRSGANVLTF.

The rearrangement links TRBV4-3 to TRBJ2-3; D is unresolved. The CDR3 loop spans 14 amino acids. The germline V and J ends were trimmed by 0 bases and 1 base, with 5 bases remaining between them. CDR1 is LGHNA, CDR2 YSLEER, per germline. CDR3 DNA sequence: TGCGCCAGCAGCCAAGAACCAGGCACAGATACGCAGTATTTT. Amino acid sequence: CASSQEPGTDTQYF.

The J gene is TRBJ2-7, the V gene TRBV5-1; D is possibly TRBD1 (6 bases). Per the germline V gene, CDR1 is SGHRS and CDR2 is YFSETQ. V was pared by 4 bases and J by 2 bases, with 13 bases between. This CDR3 has 14 amino acids. The CDR3 DNA reads TGCGCCAGCAGCCCAGGACAGACTACCTACGAGCAGTACTTC. Protein product: CASSPGQTTYEQYF.

The chain couples TRBV18 to TRBJ2-1; 10 bases agree with TRBD2. Looked up from germline, CDR1 is KGHSH and CDR2 is LQKENI. This CDR3 spans 16 amino acids. J lost 8 bases, V lost 3 bases, and 10 bases had no gene match. CDR3 coding DNA: TGTGCCAGCTCACCGTCCCAGCGGGGGGGCAGGGATGAGCAGTTCTTC. Translating gives CASSPSQRGGRDEQFF.

Only one count was recorded for this clone. This sequence joins TRBV4-2 and TRBJ1-1; 8 bases are shared with TRBD1. This CDR3 is 15 amino acids long. Per the germline V gene, CDR1 is LGHNA and CDR2 is YNFKEQ. The trim removed 3 bases at V and 12 bases at J, leaving 15 bases unmatched. The CDR3 reads CASSHPGEGQELSFF. The CDR3 DNA reads TGTGCCAGCAGCCACCCCGGGGAGGGACAGGAGTTATCTTTCTTT.

V gene TRBV5-1 combines with J gene TRBJ2-2; 7 bases fit TRBD1. The germline V gene has CDR1 SGHRS and CDR2 YFSETQ. The CDR3 consists of 15 residues. V lost 5 bases to trimming and J lost 6 bases; unmatched junction nucleotides: 10. The CDR3 sequence: CASRSPQGVAGELFF. Here the CDR3 DNA reads TGCGCCAGCAGATCCCCCCAGGGGGTTGCCGGGGAGCTGTTTTTT.

V gene TRBV5-6 combines with J gene TRBJ1-1; tentative D call: TRBD1 (5 bases). Germline loops: CDR1 SGHDT, CDR2 YYEEEE. The length of the CDR3 is 15 residues. V was pared by 6 bases and J by 3 bases, with 18 bases between. CDR3 amino acids: CASNEIQRGDTEAFF. The CDR3 DNA reads TGTGCCAGCAACGAAATCCAGCGGGGGGACACTGAAGCTTTCTTT.

With regard to this clone: Other DNA sequences within the sample encode an identical CDR3. The chain is built from TRBV7-9 and TRBJ2-2; no reliable D call. Trimming removed 5 bases from V and 4 bases from J, with 14 bases in between. The germline CDR1 and CDR2 sequences are SEHNR and FQNEAQ (reference sequence). This CDR3 is 15 amino acids long. The CDR3 DNA sequence: TGTGCCAGCAGCCTCGACCGGGTGGTCACCGGGGAGCTGTTTTTT. Translation: CASSLDRVVTGELFF.

The genes are TRBV6-4 and TRBJ1-1, with no clear D. CDR1 and CDR2 (germline): MRHNA, SNTAGT. This CDR3 is 14 amino acids long. V was pared by 1 base and J by 5 bases, with 11 bases between. CDR3 bases: TGTGCCAGCAGTGACTTCCCCGGGATGACTGAAGCTTTCTTT. The encoded protein is CASSDFPGMTEAFF.

The rearrangement joins TRBV30 to TRBJ2-5; D perhaps matches TRBD2 (6 bases). The length of the CDR3 is 13 residues. The V gene's germline CDR1 is GTSNPN and CDR2 SVGIG (reference sequence). V gave up 2 bases and J gave up 1 base, with 8 bases separating them. CDR3 amino acids: CAWSWGVQETQYF. DNA for the CDR3: TGTGCCTGGAGTTGGGGGGTCCAAGAGACCCAGTACTTC.

This clone has just one count. This sequence joins TRBV30 and TRBJ1-4, with 10 bases that match TRBD1. Germline V CDR1 and CDR2: GTSNPN, SVGIG (reference sequence). V was clipped by 7 bases and J by 8 bases; unmatched bases: 7. There are 13 residues in the CDR3. CDR3 in DNA: TGTGCCTCCTCCGGGACAGGGGACGAAAAACTGTTTTTT. Its protein is CASSGTGDEKLFF.

In its sample, this clone was seen a few times. V gene TRBV2 combines with J gene TRBJ1-2; D not resolved. The CDR3 sequence is 13 residues long. Trimming removed 6 bases at V and 6 bases at J, with 14 bases between. Per the germline V gene, CDR1 is SNHLY and CDR2 is FYNNEI. CDR3 sequence (DNA): TGTGCCAGCAGGCGGGATGTCGGGGATGGCTACACCTTC. Its protein is CASRRDVGDGYTF.

The CDR3, as DNA: TGTGCCAGCAGCTCTGGGGACAGGGGGCGGACAGATACGCAGTATTTT. Translation gives CASSSGDRGRTDTQYF. The chain recombines TRBV7-2 with TRBJ2-3; 12 bases line up with TRBD1. Trimming removed 4 bases from V and 3 bases from J; junction bases left unmatched: 5. CDR1 and CDR2 (germline): SGHTA, FQGNSA. The CDR3 consists of 16 residues. Using reference TRBV7-2 and TRBJ2-3 for the parts outside the CDR3, the full variable domain is GAGVSQSPSNKVTEKGKDVELRCDPISGHTALYWYRQSLGQGLEFLIYFQGNSAPDKSGLPSDRFSAERTGGSVSTLTIQRTQQEDSAVYLCASSSGDRGRTDTQYFGPGTRLTVL.

The chain is built from TRBV7-3 and TRBJ1-1, with 9 bases matching TRBD1. The J segment lost 1 base and the V segment lost 5 bases, leaving 2 bases of the junction unmatched. Germline V gene data show CDR1 as SGHTA and CDR2 as FQGTGA. This CDR3 spans 14 amino acids. The CDR3 DNA is TGTGCCAGCAGCCCGGGACAGGGGAACACTGAAGCTTTCTTT. Its translation: CASSPGQGNTEAFF.

The CDR3 region is CASSLDGVVGSPLHF. CDR3 DNA sequence: TGTGCCAGCAGCTTGGACGGGGTAGTCGGTTCACCCCTCCACTTT. This rearrangement joins TRBV5-4 to TRBJ1-6; D unclear. Per germline, CDR1 SGHNT and CDR2 YYREEE (reference sequence). Trimming removed 0 bases from V and 9 bases from J, with 13 bases in between. This CDR3 has 15 residues.

CDR3 in DNA: TGTGCCAGCACCACCAGAAATCAGCCCCAGCATTTT. The encoded protein is CASTTRNQPQHF. V gene TRBV12-3 or TRBV12-4 combines with J gene TRBJ1-5; D remains ambiguous. The CDR3 length is 12 residues. Deletions cut 7 bases from V and 4 bases from J, with 8 bases between.

The chain uses TRBV19 and TRBJ1-1; D ambiguous. From germline, CDR1 is LNHDA and CDR2 SQIVND (reference sequence). This CDR3 has 11 amino acids. V lost 10 bases and J lost 10, with 16 bases in between. CDR3 sequence reads: CATDRPYGAFF. CDR3 sequence (DNA): TGTGCCACCGATCGTCCCTATGGAGCTTTCTTT. Combining the CDR3 with reference TRBV19 and TRBJ1-1 gives the whole variable domain DGGITQSPKYLFRKEGQNVTLSCEQNLNHDAMYWYRQDPGQGLRLIYYSQIVNDFQKGDIAEGYSVSREKKESFPLTVTSAQKNPTAFYLCATDRPYGAFFGQGTRLTVV.